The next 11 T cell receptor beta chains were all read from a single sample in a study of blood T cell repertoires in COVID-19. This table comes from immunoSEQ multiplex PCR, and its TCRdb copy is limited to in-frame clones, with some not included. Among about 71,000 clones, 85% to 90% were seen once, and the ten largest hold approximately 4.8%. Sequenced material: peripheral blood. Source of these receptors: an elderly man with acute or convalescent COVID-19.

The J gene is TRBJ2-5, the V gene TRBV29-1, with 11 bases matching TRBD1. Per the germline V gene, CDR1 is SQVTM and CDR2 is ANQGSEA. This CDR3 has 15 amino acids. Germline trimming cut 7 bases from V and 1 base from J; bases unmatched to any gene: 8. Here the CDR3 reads CSAARTGGGQETQYF. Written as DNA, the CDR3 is TGCAGCGCCGCGAGGACAGGGGGCGGCCAAGAGACCCAGTACTTC.

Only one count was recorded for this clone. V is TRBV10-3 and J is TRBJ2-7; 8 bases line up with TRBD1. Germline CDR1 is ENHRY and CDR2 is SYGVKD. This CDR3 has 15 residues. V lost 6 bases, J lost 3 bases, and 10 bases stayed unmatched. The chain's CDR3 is CAIRSQGVRDYEQYF. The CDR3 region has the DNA TGTGCCATCAGGTCACAGGGGGTTCGGGACTACGAGCAGTACTTC.

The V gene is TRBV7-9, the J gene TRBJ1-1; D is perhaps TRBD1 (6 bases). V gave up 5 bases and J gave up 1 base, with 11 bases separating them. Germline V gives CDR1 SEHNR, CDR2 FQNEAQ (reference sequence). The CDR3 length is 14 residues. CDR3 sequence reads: CASSDRIPNTEAFF. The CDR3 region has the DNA TGTGCCAGCAGCGACAGGATTCCGAACACTGAAGCTTTCTTT.

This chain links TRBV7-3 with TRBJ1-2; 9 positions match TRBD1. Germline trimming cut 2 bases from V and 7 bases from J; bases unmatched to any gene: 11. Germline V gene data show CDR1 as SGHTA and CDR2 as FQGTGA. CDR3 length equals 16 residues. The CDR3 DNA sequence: TGTGCCAGCAGCTTAGAAACGTCCAGGACAGGGGCTGGCTACACCTTC. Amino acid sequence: CASSLETSRTGAGYTF. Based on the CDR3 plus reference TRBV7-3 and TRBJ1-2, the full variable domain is GAGVSQTPSNKVTEKGKYVELRCDPISGHTALYWYRQSLGQGPEFLIYFQGTGAADDSGLPNDRFFAVRPEGSVSTLKIQRTERGDSAVYLCASSLETSRTGAGYTFGSGTRLTVV.

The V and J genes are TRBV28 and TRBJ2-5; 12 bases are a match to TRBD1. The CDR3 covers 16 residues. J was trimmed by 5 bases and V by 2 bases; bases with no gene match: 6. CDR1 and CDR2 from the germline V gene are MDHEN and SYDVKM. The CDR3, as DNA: TGTGCCAGCAGTTTACTTAGGGACAGGGGGCGGGAGACCCAGTACTTC. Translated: CASSLLRDRGRETQYF.

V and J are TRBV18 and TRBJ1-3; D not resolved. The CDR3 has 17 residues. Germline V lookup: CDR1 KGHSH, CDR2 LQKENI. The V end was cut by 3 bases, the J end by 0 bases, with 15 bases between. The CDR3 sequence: CASSPPGIVRSGNTIYF. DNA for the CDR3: TGTGCCAGCTCACCCCCCGGTATTGTACGCTCTGGAAACACCATATATTTT.

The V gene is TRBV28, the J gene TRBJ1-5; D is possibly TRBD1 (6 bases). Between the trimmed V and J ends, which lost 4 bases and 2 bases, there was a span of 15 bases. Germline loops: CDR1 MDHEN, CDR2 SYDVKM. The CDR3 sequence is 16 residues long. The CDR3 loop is CASSSHRGGRNQPQHF. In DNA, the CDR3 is TGTGCCAGCAGTTCTCATCGGGGGGGCCGCAATCAGCCCCAGCATTTT.

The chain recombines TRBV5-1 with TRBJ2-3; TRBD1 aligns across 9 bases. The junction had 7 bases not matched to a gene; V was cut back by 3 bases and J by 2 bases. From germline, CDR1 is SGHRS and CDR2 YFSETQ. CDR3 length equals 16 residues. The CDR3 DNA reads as TGCGCCAGCAGCTCGAGGACAGGGGTTCACACAGATACGCAGTATTTT. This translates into CASSSRTGVHTDTQYF.

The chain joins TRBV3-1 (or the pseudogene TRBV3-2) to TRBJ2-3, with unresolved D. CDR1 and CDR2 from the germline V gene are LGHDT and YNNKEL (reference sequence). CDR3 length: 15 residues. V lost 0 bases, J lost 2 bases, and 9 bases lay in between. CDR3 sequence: CASSQDLEITDTQYF. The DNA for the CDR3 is TGTGCCAGCAGCCAAGATTTGGAGATCACAGATACGCAGTATTTT.

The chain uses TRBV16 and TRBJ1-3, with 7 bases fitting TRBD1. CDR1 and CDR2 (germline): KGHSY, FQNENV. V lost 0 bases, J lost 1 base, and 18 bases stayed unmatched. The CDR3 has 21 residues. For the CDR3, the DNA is TGTGCCAGCAGCCAATCAGGGGGACAGAGAGAAAAGGGGTCTTCTGGAAACACCATATATTTT. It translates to CASSQSGGQREKGSSGNTIYF.

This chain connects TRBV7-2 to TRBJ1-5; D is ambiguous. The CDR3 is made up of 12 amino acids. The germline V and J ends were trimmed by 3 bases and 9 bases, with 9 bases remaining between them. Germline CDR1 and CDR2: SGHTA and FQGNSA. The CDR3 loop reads CASSFSPGPQHF. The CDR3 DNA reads TGTGCCAGCAGCTTCTCTCCAGGGCCCCAGCATTTT.